This TCR beta chain was captured by sequencing in a study of blood T cells in healthy people across ages. Then a second PCR, running about 6 to 12 cycles, was carried out with a sample-barcoded 5' primer and a J-beta primer mix. TCRdb fed the 5' RACE reads into MiXCR, producing one record per CDR3 protein. The sample shows 500,000 to 650,000 distinct CDR3 sequences, about 28% of them seen only once. Caucasian individuals from Russia who were healthy and aged about 6 to 95 acted as donors. This clonotype was seen repeatedly, ten times or more. The same data also went into a second study, on T cells of mothers and their children.

The receptor's source is a boy aged 2-9 years in good health. The sample was blood.

CDR3 sequence: CASSRQGDEQFF. Written as DNA, the CDR3 is TGTGCCAGCAGTCGACAGGGGGATGAGCAGTTCTTC. This chain links TRBV2 with TRBJ2-5; 9 bases are shared with TRBD1. The closer fit of TRBJ2-1 to the DNA end suggests the J call may be wrong. Germline loops: CDR1 SNHLY, CDR2 FYNNEI. The CDR3 length is 12 residues.